The 11 T cell receptor beta chains reported below all come from one sample, sequenced in a study of patients and donors after allogeneic stem cell transplantation. TCRdb itself ran the RT-PCR reads through MiXCR, one entry per CDR3 protein. The table shows about 960,000 distinct CDR3 sequences, with more than 15% occurring only once. Sequenced material: blood, either unsorted or a sorted T cell fraction (not recorded which). All receptors come from a human donor who was either an allogeneic HSCT recipient or a stem cell or donor lymphocyte infusion donor (not recorded which). It is not recorded whose cells these are; they may come from a transplant donor.

DNA of the CDR3: TGTGCCTGGAGCTATACCGTATCGAACACTGAAGCTTTCTTT. This sequence encodes CAWSYTVSNTEAFF. V usage is TRBV30 and J usage is TRBJ1-1; D remains unclear. CDR3 length equals 14 residues. Trimming removed 3 bases from V and 1 base from J, with 12 bases in between. Per the germline V gene, CDR1 is GTSNPN and CDR2 is SVGIG (reference sequence). Based on the CDR3 plus reference TRBV30 and TRBJ1-1, the full variable domain is SQTIHQWPATLVQPVGSPLSLECTVEGTSNPNLYWYRQAAGRGLQLLFYSVGIGQISSEVPQNLSASRPQDRQFILSSKKLLLSDSGFYLCAWSYTVSNTEAFFGQGTRLTVV.

The chain uses TRBV5-1 and TRBJ1-2, with no clear D. Germline CDR1 and CDR2: SGHRS and YFSETQ. The CDR3 totals 15 residues. V was clipped by 5 bases and J by 0 bases, with 14 bases between them. The CDR3 region has the DNA TGCGCCAGCAGGTTTGAGGAGTTAGCTAACTATGGCTACACCTTC. It specifies CASRFEELANYGYTF.

This chain links TRBV24-1 with TRBJ1-5; no reliable D call. With 11 bases removed from V and 0 bases from J, the gap between germline ends came to 13 bases. Germline V gene lookup returns CDR1 KGHDR and CDR2 SFDVKD. This CDR3 spans 14 amino acids. This CDR3 is CAIATGGSNQPQHF. The CDR3 DNA follows: TGTGCCATCGCGACGGGCGGTAGCAATCAGCCCCAGCATTTT.

There are many counts of this clonotype. This chain joins TRBV12-3 or TRBV12-4 and TRBJ2-6; D gene unclear. The CDR3 has 15 residues. V was trimmed by 3 bases and J by 0 bases, leaving 6 bases between them. CDR3 residues: CASSFWVSGANVLTF. Here the CDR3 DNA reads TGTGCCAGCAGTTTTTGGGTCTCTGGGGCCAACGTCCTGACTTTC.

Note on this clonotype: One base away lies a much larger clone, so this may be a sequencing read error. CDR3 bases: TGTGCCAGCAGGTCGGACAGGGGGAATCAGCCCCAGCATTTT. This sequence encodes CASRSDRGNQPQHF. The chain is built from TRBV2 and TRBJ1-5; TRBD1 aligns across 10 bases. This CDR3 has 14 residues. CDR1 and CDR2 from the germline V gene are SNHLY and FYNNEI. The J segment lost 4 bases and the V segment lost 6 bases, leaving 3 bases of the junction unmatched.

The sample holds many counts of this clonotype. The chain employs TRBV29-1 and TRBJ2-4; D gene unclear. The germline CDR1 and CDR2 sequences are SQVTM and ANQGSEA. The CDR3 contains 12 residues. V shed 4 bases and J shed 6 bases, with 10 bases lying between them. CDR3 region: CSVVVHGNIQYF. Written as DNA, the CDR3 is TGCAGCGTTGTCGTCCACGGAAACATTCAGTACTTC.

The chain joins TRBV27 to TRBJ1-5; maybe TRBD1 (6 bases). Germline-derived CDR1 and CDR2 are MNHEY and SMNVEV (reference sequence). V was trimmed by 6 bases and J by 0 bases, leaving 12 bases between them. This CDR3 contains 15 residues. CDR3 sequence: CASRDRRYSNQPQHF. The DNA for the CDR3 is TGTGCCAGCAGAGACAGGCGATATAGCAATCAGCCCCAGCATTTT.

This clonotype was counted a few times. This rearrangement joins TRBV30 to TRBJ2-1, with 7 bases fitting TRBD2. CDR1 is GTSNPN, CDR2 SVGIG, per germline (reference sequence). The CDR3 is 14 residues long. V lost 0 bases, J lost 9 bases, and 8 bases stayed unmatched. CDR3 region: CAWSVTSEITEQFF. In nucleotides, the CDR3 is TGTGCCTGGAGTGTTACTAGCGAAATAACTGAGCAGTTCTTC.

This clonotype was seen a handful of times. CDR3 DNA sequence: TGTGCCAGCCTTCGTGGAATGGACTATGGCTACACCTTC. It specifies CASLRGMDYGYTF. This rearrangement joins TRBV4-2 to TRBJ1-2; D not certain. V was clipped by 8 bases and J by 3 bases, with 13 bases between them. The CDR3 is 13 amino acids. Germline V gene data show CDR1 as LGHNA and CDR2 as YNFKEQ.

Of note for this clonotype: An end of the junction differs from the germline gene, which may be a read error. The CDR3 is CTSSYSILVRGTDTQYF. CDR3 DNA: TGTACCAGCAGTTACTCGATTTTGGTCAGGGGGACAGATACGCAGTATTTT. The chain combines TRBV6-5 with TRBJ2-3, with TRBD1 matching 7 bases. The CDR3 is made up of 17 amino acids. CDR1 MNHEY and CDR2 SVGAGI come from the germline V gene.

The chain employs TRBV15 and TRBJ2-7; D is unresolved. Trimming removed 0 bases from V and 0 bases from J, with 6 bases in between. Germline CDR1 and CDR2: LNHNV and YYDKDF (reference sequence). The CDR3 consists of 14 residues. CDR3 bases: TGTGCCACCAGCAGAGACAGGTACTCCTACGAGCAGTACTTC. It specifies CATSRDRYSYEQYF.